This entry concerns a single T cell receptor (beta chain). The entry originates in a study of blood T cell repertoires in COVID-19. About the research overall: Samples representing acute and convalescent COVID-19 were sourced from the United States, Italy and Spain.

Here immunoSEQ multiplex PCR was the method, and the copy in TCRdb shows in-frame clones only, minus some. The sample holds tens of thousands of clones, 70% to 80% seen once. The germline gives CDR1 MGHRA, CDR2 YSYEKL. The ends lost 0 bases at V and 5 bases at J; junction bases unmatched: 15. CDR3 size: 18 residues. The receptor's source is a human donor in a cohort sampled during active COVID-19. The genes are TRBV4-1 and TRBJ2-5, with 7 bases fitting TRBD2. The sample consisted of peripheral blood. The CDR3 here is CASSQEGFGGAGAETQYF. Written as DNA, the CDR3 is TGCGCCAGCAGCCAAGAAGGGTTTGGCGGCGCGGGAGCGGAGACCCAGTACTTC.